This paragraph reports one T cell receptor beta chain. These data belong to a study of blood T cell repertoires in COVID-19. About the study: The United States, Italy and Spain were the sources of the acute and convalescent COVID-19 samples. Sources were T cells, B-cell-depleted T cells, or PBMCs; the material itself was cDNA or gDNA.

Source study methods: Amplification from reference gene primers served as the basis for estimated nucleated cell counts. Clones were sequenced by immunoSEQ multiplex PCR, and TCRdb holds only the in-frame ones, with some missing. D and trimming come from the DNA, and the V and J calls and clone size come from that table. The table lists over 150,000 clones, approximately 81% of them singletons. The CDR3 is made up of 14 amino acids. In germline, CDR1 is LNHDA, CDR2 SQIVND (reference sequence). V gave up 4 bases and J gave up 0 bases; unmatched junction bases: 3. Sequenced: peripheral blood. The chain employs TRBV19 and TRBJ2-7, with 7 bases that match TRBD1. The clonotype comes from a man younger than 30 with active or convalescent COVID-19. DNA of the CDR3: TGTGCCAGTAGTAGACAGGGATCCTCCTACGAGCAGTACTTC. Protein: CASSRQGSSYEQYF.